The next 13 T cell receptor beta chains were all read from a single sample in a study of tumor T cells in aggressive B-cell lymphoma. Profiling relied on immunoSEQ multiplex PCR, and the TCRdb table lists in-frame clones only, not all of them. The sample has about 7,600 clones, approximately 78% seen once; the top ten hold approximately 2.7%. Sequencing input: tumor tissue. Every receptor here comes from an adult with diffuse large B cell lymphoma.

The V call is TRBV10-3, the J call TRBJ2-2, with 9 positions matching TRBD1. V shed 5 bases, J shed 4 bases, and the junction held 20 bases outside the gene matches. Germline V gene lookup returns CDR1 ENHRY and CDR2 SYGVKD. The CDR3 covers 20 residues. Here the CDR3 reads CAISFSQGAGGRLSTGELFF. The CDR3 DNA sequence: TGTGCCATCAGTTTCTCACAGGGGGCCGGCGGGAGATTGAGCACCGGGGAGCTGTTTTTT.

V is TRBV4-1 and J is TRBJ2-7; tentatively, D is TRBD2 (5 bases). CDR1 is MGHRA and CDR2 is YSYEKL in the germline V gene. V dropped 5 bases and J dropped 3 bases, with 17 bases sitting between them. The CDR3 contains 15 residues. This CDR3 reads CASSAESGEIYEQYF. DNA for the CDR3: TGCGCCAGCAGCGCCGAATCTGGGGAGATCTACGAGCAGTACTTC.

The CDR3 protein is CASSLGQGAEQFF. CDR3 in DNA: TGCGCCAGCAGCTTAGGACAGGGCGCCGAGCAGTTCTTC. This sequence joins TRBV5-1 and TRBJ2-1, with 8 bases lining up with TRBD1. This CDR3 is 13 amino acids long. Losses at the gene ends were 2 bases for V and 10 bases for J; bases not matched to a gene: 5. CDR1 is SGHRS, CDR2 YFSETQ, per germline.

The rearrangement links TRBV23-1 to TRBJ2-5; TRBD1 agrees at 9 bases. TRBV23-1 is reported as an ORF; its role is uncertain. The CDR3 spans 15 residues. The V gene end was trimmed by 2 bases and the J gene end by 5 bases; junction bases not matched to a gene: 6. Written as DNA, the CDR3 is TGCGCCAGCAGTCAACGACCTACAGGGGGCGAGACCCAGTACTTC. Protein: CASSQRPTGGETQYF.

This sequence joins TRBV28 and TRBJ2-7; 7 bases match TRBD1. The ends lost 2 bases at V and 3 bases at J; junction bases unmatched: 4. The V gene's germline CDR1 is MDHEN and CDR2 SYDVKM. The length of the CDR3 is 14 residues. CDR3 DNA sequence: TGTGCCAGCAGTTTAACAGGGGTCGGCTACGAGCAGTACTTC. Translating gives CASSLTGVGYEQYF.

The gene calls are TRBV7-9 and TRBJ2-4; D is perhaps TRBD1 (6 bases). The germline V gene encodes CDR1 SEHNR and CDR2 FQNEAQ (reference sequence). The CDR3 contains 12 residues. The V end was cut by 5 bases, the J end by 7 bases, with 9 bases between. The CDR3 nucleotides read TGTGCCAGCAGCGCCGACAGGAACATTCAGTACTTC. Protein: CASSADRNIQYF.

This clone was seen only a few times. The chain has TRBV19 and TRBJ1-4; 8 nucleotides align to TRBD1. CDR1 is LNHDA and CDR2 is SQIVND in the germline V gene (reference sequence). The ends lost 3 bases at V and 8 bases at J; junction bases unmatched: 5. CDR3 length: 14 amino acids. The CDR3 DNA is TGTGCCAGTAGTATTTCAGGGGGCAACGAAAAACTGTTTTTT. Translating it yields CASSISGGNEKLFF.

The chain recombines TRBV4-1 with TRBJ2-1, with TRBD2 matching over 10 bases. V lost 1 base, J lost 0 bases, and 3 bases stayed unmatched. Germline V lookup: CDR1 MGHRA, CDR2 YSYEKL. The CDR3 runs to 17 residues. The CDR3: CASSQGLAGSSYNEQFF. DNA of the CDR3: TGCGCCAGCAGCCAAGGACTAGCGGGTAGCTCCTACAATGAGCAGTTCTTC.

Only one count was recorded for this clone. At one boundary the junction diverges from the germline segment, which might be a read error. The chain is built from TRBV27 and TRBJ1-5; no clear D. Germline V gene lookup returns CDR1 MNHEY and CDR2 SMNVEV (reference sequence). The CDR3 sequence is 15 residues long. The CDR3 DNA is TGTGCCGGCAGTTTGGAGTTTGGCAGCAATCAGCCCCAGCATTTT. Amino acid sequence: CAGSLEFGSNQPQHF.

The chain uses TRBV28 and TRBJ2-1; D might be TRBD2 (5 bases). V gave up 6 bases and J gave up 0 bases, with 12 bases separating them. The CDR3 is made up of 15 amino acids. The germline V gene encodes CDR1 MDHEN and CDR2 SYDVKM. The CDR3 DNA follows: TGTGCCAGCAGCCGAAGCGGTAGCTCCTACAATGAGCAGTTCTTC. Translated: CASSRSGSSYNEQFF. Full variable domain (remainder filled in from reference TRBV28 and TRBJ2-1): DVKVTQSSRYLVKRTGEKVFLECVQDMDHENMFWYRQDPGLGLRLIYFSYDVKMKEKGDIPEGYSVSREKKERFSLILESASTNQTSMYLCASSRSGSSYNEQFFGPGTRLTVL.

This clone was observed a few times. The chain carries TRBV7-3 and TRBJ2-6; TRBD1 agrees at 9 bases. With 2 bases clipped from V and 0 bases from J, the junction kept 8 bases outside the gene matches. CDR3 length equals 19 residues. Germline-derived CDR1 and CDR2 are SGHTA and FQGTGA. CDR3 protein: CASSLSATGGFSGANVLTF. The CDR3 nucleotides read TGTGCCAGCAGCTTATCCGCGACAGGGGGATTCTCTGGGGCCAACGTCCTGACTTTC.

J is TRBJ2-1 and V is TRBV6-5; 11 bases map to TRBD1. Trimming removed 4 bases from V and 8 bases from J; junction bases left unmatched: 7. Germline V gene data show CDR1 as MNHEY and CDR2 as SVGAGI. The CDR3 spans 15 residues. DNA of the CDR3: TGTGCCAGCAGTTCGGACAGGGGGCGCAGGGATGAGCAGTTCTTC. Translated, it gives CASSSDRGRRDEQFF.

This clone was seen once. The gene calls are TRBV5-1 and TRBJ2-3, with TRBD1 matching over 10 bases. V lost 1 base and J lost 6; bases outside the gene matches: 5. Germline CDR1 SGHRS, CDR2 YFSETQ. The CDR3 sequence is 15 residues long. The CDR3 region is CASSLSPGQGDTQYF. DNA of the CDR3: TGCGCCAGCAGCTTGTCGCCGGGACAGGGGGATACGCAGTATTTT.